The following is a T cell receptor beta chain sequence with its context. Followed longitudinally, the Seattle patients had been enrolled during active infection. Original handling: By means of reference gene primer amplification, nucleated cell counts were estimated. Clones were sequenced by immunoSEQ multiplex PCR, and TCRdb holds only the in-frame ones, with some missing. V and J calls and clone size are those listed in that table; D and trimming were worked out from the DNA. The sample lists roughly 230,000 clones; 80% to 95% were seen once. The source of the sample is a study of blood T cell repertoires in COVID-19. The overall study: There were acute and convalescent COVID-19 samples, and they came from the United States, Italy and Spain. T cells, B-cell-depleted T cells, or PBMCs supplied cDNA or gDNA.

There are 15 residues in the CDR3. Germline V CDR1 and CDR2: LGHDT, YNNKEL (reference sequence). With V trimmed by 0 bases and J by 3 bases, 0 bases remained unmatched. Sequenced material: peripheral blood. The chain couples TRBV3-1 (or the pseudogene TRBV3-2) to TRBJ2-2; 8 positions match TRBD2. The receptor was derived from a man in his thirties or forties with COVID-19, enrolled during active disease. CDR3 DNA sequence: TGTGCCAGCAGCCAAGAACTAGCGGACACCGGGGAGCTGTTTTTT. It translates to CASSQELADTGELFF.